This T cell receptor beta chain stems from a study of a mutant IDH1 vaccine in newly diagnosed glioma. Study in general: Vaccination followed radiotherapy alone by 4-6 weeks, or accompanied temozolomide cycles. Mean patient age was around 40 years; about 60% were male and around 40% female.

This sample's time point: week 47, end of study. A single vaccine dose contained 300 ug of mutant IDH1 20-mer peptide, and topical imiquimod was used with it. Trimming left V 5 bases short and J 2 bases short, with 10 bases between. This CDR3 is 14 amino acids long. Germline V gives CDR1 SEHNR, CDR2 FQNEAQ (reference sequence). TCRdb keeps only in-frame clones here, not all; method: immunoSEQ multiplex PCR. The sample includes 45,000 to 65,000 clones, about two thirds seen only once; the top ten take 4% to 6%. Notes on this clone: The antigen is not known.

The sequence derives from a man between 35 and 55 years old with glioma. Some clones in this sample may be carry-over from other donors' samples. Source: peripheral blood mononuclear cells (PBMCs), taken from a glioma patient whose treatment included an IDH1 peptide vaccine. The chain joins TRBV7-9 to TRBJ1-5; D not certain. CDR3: CASSQERGNQPQHF. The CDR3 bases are TGTGCCAGCAGCCAAGAGAGGGGCAATCAGCCCCAGCATTTT.